This T cell receptor beta chain derives from a study of a mutant IDH1 vaccine in newly diagnosed glioma. The wider study: Of the patients given treatment, roughly 62% were male and 37.5% were female, and a mean age of roughly 40 years was recorded. General study findings and limits: Across multiple MHC alleles, approximately 93% of patients had vaccine-induced responses. Shifts in the top peripheral T cell clonotypes seemed unrelated to pseudoprogression.

This sample's time point: baseline, week 1 (first vaccination visit). Treatment described: pre-vaccination baseline after standard-of-care therapy. New IDH1-mutant, ATRX-lost WHO grade 3 or 4 astrocytomas occurred in donors. Germline V gives CDR1 SGHRS, CDR2 YFSETQ. CDR3 length equals 14 residues. The ends were cut back, 1 base at V and 0 bases at J, with 5 bases in the middle. Sequenced by immunoSEQ multiplex PCR; TCRdb stores in-frame clones only, minus some. The profile shows 45,000 to 60,000 clones, about 83% of them singletons. Relative to its sample, this clone is medium-sized (0.01 to 0.1%). Its antigen is not known.

The receptor was derived from a woman aged 40 to 55 with glioma. The chain is built from TRBV5-1 and TRBJ1-3, with D uncertain. The sample in question was PBMCs, obtained from a glioma patient treated with radiotherapy, temozolomide or both. CDR3 in amino acids: CASSLKASGNTIYF. The CDR3 DNA sequence: TGCGCCAGCAGCTTGAAAGCCTCTGGAAACACCATATATTTT.